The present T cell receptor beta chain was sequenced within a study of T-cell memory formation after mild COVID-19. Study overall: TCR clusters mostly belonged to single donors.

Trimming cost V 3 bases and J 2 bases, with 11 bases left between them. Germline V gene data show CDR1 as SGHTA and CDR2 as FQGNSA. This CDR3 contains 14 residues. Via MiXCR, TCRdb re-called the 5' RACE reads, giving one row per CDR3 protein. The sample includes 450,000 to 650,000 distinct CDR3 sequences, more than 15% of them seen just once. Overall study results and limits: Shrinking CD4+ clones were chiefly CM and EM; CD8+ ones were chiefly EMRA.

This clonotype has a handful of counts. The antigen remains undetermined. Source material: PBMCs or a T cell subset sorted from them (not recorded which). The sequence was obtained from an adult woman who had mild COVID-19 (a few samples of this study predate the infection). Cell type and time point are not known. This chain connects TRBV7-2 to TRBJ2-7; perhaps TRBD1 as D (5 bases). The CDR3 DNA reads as TGTGCCAGCAGCTTTGGGGCCTTTCCCTACGAGCAGTACTTC. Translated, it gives CASSFGAFPYEQYF.